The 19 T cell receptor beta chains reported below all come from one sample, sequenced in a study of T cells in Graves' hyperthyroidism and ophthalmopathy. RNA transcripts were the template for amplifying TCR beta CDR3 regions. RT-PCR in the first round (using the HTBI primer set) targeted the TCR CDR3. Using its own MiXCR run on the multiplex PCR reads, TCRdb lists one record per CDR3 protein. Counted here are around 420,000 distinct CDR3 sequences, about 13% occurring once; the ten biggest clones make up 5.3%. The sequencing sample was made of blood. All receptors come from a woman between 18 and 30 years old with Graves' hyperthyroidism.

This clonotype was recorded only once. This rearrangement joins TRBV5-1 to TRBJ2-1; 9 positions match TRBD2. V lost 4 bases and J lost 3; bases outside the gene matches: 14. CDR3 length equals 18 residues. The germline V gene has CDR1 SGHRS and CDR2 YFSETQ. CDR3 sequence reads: CASSQDVATSGFYNEQFF. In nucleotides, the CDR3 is TGCGCCAGCAGCCAAGATGTGGCGACTAGCGGTTTCTACAATGAGCAGTTCTTC.

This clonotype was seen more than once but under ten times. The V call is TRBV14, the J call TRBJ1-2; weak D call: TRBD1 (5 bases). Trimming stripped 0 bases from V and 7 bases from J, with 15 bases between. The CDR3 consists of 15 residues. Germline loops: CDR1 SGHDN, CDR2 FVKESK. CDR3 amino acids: CASSQDLGGTRGYTF. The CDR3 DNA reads TGTGCCAGCAGCCAAGATCTCGGGGGAACCCGTGGCTACACCTTC.

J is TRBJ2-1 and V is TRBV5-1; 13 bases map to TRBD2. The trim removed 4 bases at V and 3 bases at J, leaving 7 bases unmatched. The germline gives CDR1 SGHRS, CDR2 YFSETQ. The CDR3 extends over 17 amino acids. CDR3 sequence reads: CASSTQLAGGGYNEQFF. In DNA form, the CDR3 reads TGCGCCAGCAGCACCCAACTAGCGGGAGGGGGCTACAATGAGCAGTTCTTC. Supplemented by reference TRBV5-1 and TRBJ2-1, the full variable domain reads KAGVTQTPRYLIKTRGQQVTLSCSPISGHRSVSWYQQTPGQGLQFLFEYFSETQRNKGNFPGRFSGRQFSNSRSEMNVSTLELGDSALYLCASSTQLAGGGYNEQFFGPGTRLTVL.

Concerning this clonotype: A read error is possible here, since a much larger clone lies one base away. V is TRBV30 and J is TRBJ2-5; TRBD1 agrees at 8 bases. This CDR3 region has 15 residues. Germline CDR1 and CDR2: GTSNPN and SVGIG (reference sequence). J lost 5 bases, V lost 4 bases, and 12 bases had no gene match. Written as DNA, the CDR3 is TGTGCCTGGAAACGGCAGGGGGCGACGTGGGAGACCCAGTACTTC. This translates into CAWKRQGATWETQYF. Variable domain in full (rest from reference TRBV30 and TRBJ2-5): SQTIHQWPATLVQPVGSPLSLECTVEGTSNPNLYWYRQAAGRGLQLLFYSVGIGQISSEVPQNLSASRPQDRQFILSSKKLLLSDSGFYLCAWKRQGATWETQYFGPGTRLLVL.

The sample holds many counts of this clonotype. The DNA for the CDR3 is TGTGCCAGCAGCGTTAGCCTAGCGGGAGTCGACGAGCAGTACTTC. This codes for CASSVSLAGVDEQYF. The rearrangement links TRBV9 to TRBJ2-7, with 10 positions matching TRBD2. Germline-derived CDR1 and CDR2 are SGDLS and YYNGEE. With V trimmed by 2 bases and J by 5 bases, 7 bases remained unmatched. The CDR3 length is 15 residues. Combining the CDR3 with reference TRBV9 and TRBJ2-7 gives the whole variable domain DSGVTQTPKHLITATGQRVTLRCSPRSGDLSVYWYQQSLDQGLQFLIQYYNGEERAKGNILERFSAQQFPDLHSELNLSSLELGDSALYFCASSVSLAGVDEQYFGPGTRLTVT.

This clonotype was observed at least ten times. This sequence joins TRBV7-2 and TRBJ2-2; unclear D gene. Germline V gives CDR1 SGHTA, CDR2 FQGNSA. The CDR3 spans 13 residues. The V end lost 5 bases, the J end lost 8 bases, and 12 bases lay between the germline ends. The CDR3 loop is CASSPRSKGELFF. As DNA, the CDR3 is TGTGCCAGCAGCCCAAGGTCGAAAGGGGAGCTGTTTTTT.

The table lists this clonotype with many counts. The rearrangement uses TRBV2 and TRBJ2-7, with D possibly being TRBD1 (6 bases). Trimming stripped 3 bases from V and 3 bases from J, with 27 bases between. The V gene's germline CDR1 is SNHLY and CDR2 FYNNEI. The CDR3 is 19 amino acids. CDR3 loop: CASSESLIFLGQSHYEQYF. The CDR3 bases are TGTGCCAGCAGTGAGAGTCTGATATTTTTAGGACAGAGCCACTACGAGCAGTACTTC.

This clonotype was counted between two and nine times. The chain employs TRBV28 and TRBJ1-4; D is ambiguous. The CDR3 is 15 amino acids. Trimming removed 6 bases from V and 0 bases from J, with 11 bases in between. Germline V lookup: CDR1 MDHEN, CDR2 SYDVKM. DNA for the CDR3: TGTGCCAGCAGCATAGACACCGCAACTAATGAAAAACTGTTTTTT. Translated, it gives CASSIDTATNEKLFF.

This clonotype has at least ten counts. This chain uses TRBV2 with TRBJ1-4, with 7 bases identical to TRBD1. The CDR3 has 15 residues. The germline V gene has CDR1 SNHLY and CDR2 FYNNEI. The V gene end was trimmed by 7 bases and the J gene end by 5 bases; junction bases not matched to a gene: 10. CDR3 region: CASTKSGQRNEKLFF. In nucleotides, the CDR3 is TGTGCCAGCACCAAGTCGGGACAGAGAAATGAAAAACTGTTTTTT.

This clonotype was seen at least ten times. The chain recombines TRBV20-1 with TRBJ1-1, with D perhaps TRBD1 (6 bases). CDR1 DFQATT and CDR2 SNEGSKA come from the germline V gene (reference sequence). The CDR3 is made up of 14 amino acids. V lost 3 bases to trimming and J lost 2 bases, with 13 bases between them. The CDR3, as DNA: TGCAGTGCTAGGAAGGGGGGGACCAACACTGAAGCTTTCTTT. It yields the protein CSARKGGTNTEAFF.

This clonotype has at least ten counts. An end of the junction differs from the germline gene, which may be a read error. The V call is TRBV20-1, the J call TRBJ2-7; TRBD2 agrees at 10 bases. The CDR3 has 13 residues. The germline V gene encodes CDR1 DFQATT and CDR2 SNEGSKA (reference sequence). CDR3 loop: CSARGVAGGEQYF. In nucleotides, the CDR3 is TGCAGTGCCAGAGGGGTAGCGGGAGGCGAGCAGTACTTC.

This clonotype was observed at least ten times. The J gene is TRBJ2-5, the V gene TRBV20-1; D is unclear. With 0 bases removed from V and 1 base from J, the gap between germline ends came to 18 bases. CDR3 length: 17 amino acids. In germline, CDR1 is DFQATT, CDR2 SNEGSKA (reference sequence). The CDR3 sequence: CSARDRPGSYFQETQYF. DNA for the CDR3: TGCAGTGCTAGAGATAGGCCAGGCTCCTACTTCCAAGAGACCCAGTACTTC.

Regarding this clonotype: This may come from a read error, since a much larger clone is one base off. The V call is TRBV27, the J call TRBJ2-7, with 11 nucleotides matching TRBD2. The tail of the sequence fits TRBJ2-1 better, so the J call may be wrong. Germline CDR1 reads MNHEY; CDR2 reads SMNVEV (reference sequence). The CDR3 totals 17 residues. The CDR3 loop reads CASTRLAGTTSSYEQFF. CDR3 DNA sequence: TGTGCCAGCACCCGACTAGCGGGGACTACAAGCTCCTACGAGCAGTTCTTC.

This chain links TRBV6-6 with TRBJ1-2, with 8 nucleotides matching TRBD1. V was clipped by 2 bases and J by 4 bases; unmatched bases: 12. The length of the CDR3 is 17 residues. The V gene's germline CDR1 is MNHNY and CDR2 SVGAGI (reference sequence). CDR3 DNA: TGTGCCAGCAGTTACGGGCCCAAAGGGACAGGCTCCTATGGCTACACCTTC. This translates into CASSYGPKGTGSYGYTF.

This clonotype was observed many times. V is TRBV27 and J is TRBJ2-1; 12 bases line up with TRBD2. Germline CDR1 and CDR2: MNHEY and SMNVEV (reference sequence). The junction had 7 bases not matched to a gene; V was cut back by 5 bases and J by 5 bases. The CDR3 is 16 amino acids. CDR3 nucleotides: TGTGCCAGCAGTCCCAGACTAGCGGGAGCCAACAATGAGCAGTTCTTC. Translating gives CASSPRLAGANNEQFF.

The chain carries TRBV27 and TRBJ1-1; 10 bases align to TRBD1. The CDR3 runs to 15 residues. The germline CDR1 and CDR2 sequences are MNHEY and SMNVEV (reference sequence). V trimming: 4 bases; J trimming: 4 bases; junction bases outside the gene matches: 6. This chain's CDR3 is CASSSDRGRGTEAFF. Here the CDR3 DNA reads TGTGCCAGCAGTTCAGACAGGGGGCGCGGCACTGAAGCTTTCTTT.

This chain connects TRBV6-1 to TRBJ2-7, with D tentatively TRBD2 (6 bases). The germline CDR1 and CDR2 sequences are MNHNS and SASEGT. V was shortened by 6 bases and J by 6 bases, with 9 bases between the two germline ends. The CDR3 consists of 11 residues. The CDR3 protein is CASSSGSEQYF. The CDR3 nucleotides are TGTGCCAGCAGCTCCGGGAGCGAGCAGTACTTC.

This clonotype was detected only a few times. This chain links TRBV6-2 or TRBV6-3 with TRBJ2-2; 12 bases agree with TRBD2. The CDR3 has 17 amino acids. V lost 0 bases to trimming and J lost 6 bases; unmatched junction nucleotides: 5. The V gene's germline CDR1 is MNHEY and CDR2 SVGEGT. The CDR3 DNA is TGTGCCAGCAGTTACTCGAGACTAGCGGGAGCTTCCGGGGAGCTGTTTTTT. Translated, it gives CASSYSRLAGASGELFF.

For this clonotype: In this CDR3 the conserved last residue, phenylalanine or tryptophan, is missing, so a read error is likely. As DNA, the CDR3 is TGCAGTGCTTTAAGGACAGGGGGGTTGGCCGGGGAGCTGTTTCTT. Translating it yields CSALRTGGLAGELFL. The gene calls are TRBV20-1 and TRBJ2-2, with 10 bases matching TRBD1. Germline-derived CDR1 and CDR2 are DFQATT and SNEGSKA (reference sequence). The CDR3 length is 15 residues. Trimming removed 5 bases from V and 6 bases from J; junction bases left unmatched: 9.